This TCR beta chain derives from a study of blood T cell repertoires in COVID-19. About the research overall: The study drew acute and convalescent COVID-19 samples from the United States, Italy and Spain. T cells, B-cell-depleted T cells, or PBMCs provided the cDNA or gDNA that served as material.

This CDR3 has 15 amino acids. Germline CDR1 and CDR2: SGDLS and YYNGEE. Trimming left V 6 bases short and J 1 base short, with 15 bases between. In the source study's methods: Cell counts per sample came from amplifying reference gene primers. Sequencing used immunoSEQ multiplex PCR; TCRdb keeps in-frame clones, though not all of them. Clonal size and the V and J genes are those of that table, whereas D and trimming came from the DNA. Of about 190,000 clones listed, about 83% are singletons. Sequences were obtained from peripheral blood. V and J are TRBV9 and TRBJ2-3, with a possible D match to TRBD2 (5 bases). The TCR was taken from a man aged 45-65 years with active or convalescent COVID-19. The CDR3 protein is CASTTSGERTDTQYF. The DNA for the CDR3 is TGTGCCAGCACCACCTCCGGGGAGCGCACAGATACGCAGTATTTT. Full variable domain (outside the CDR3, taken from reference TRBV9 and TRBJ2-3): DSGVTQTPKHLITATGQRVTLRCSPRSGDLSVYWYQQSLDQGLQFLIQYYNGEERAKGNILERFSAQQFPDLHSELNLSSLELGDSALYFCASTTSGERTDTQYFGPGTRLTVL.